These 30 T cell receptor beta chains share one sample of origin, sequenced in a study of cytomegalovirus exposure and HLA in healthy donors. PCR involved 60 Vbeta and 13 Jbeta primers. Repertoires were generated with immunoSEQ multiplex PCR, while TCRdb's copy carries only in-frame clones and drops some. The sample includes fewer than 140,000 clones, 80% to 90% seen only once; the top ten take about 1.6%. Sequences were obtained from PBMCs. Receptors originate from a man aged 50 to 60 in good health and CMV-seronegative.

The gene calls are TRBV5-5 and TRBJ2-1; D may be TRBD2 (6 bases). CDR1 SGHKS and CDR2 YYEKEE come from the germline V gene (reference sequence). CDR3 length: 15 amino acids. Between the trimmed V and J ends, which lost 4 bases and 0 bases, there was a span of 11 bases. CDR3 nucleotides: TGTGCCAGCAGCCCGGGCGGGGCCTCCTACAATGAGCAGTTCTTC. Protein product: CASSPGGASYNEQFF. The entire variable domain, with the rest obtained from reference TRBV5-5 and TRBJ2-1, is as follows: DAGVTQSPTHLIKTRGQQVTLRCSPISGHKSVSWYQQVLGQGPQFIFQYYEKEERGRGNFPDRFSARQFPNYSSELNVNALLLGDSALYLCASSPGGASYNEQFFGPGTRLTVL.

The CDR3, as DNA: TGCGCCAGCAGCCAAGATCCTAGCGGGGGGGGCACCACAGATACGCAGTATTTT. It is translated as CASSQDPSGGGTTDTQYF. The genes are TRBV4-3 and TRBJ2-3, with 12 bases fitting TRBD2. With V trimmed by 0 bases and J by 2 bases, 6 bases remained unmatched. In germline, CDR1 is LGHNA, CDR2 YSLEER. The CDR3 is made up of 18 amino acids.

The CDR3: CASSLEGGRELFF. In nucleotides, the CDR3 is TGTGCCAGCAGCTTAGAAGGCGGGAGGGAGCTGTTTTTT. The V and J genes are TRBV7-2 and TRBJ2-2; maybe TRBD2 (6 bases). Germline CDR1 is SGHTA and CDR2 is FQGNSA. Trimming pared 1 base from V and 9 bases from J, leaving 9 bases between. CDR3 length: 13 residues.

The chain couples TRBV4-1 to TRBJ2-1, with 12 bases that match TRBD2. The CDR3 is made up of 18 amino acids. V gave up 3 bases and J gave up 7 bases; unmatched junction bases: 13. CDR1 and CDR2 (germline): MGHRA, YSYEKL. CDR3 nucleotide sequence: TGCGCCAGCAGCCACCGCAACCCTAGCGGGGGGGCCAAGAATGAGCAGTTCTTC. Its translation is CASSHRNPSGGAKNEQFF.

DNA for the CDR3: TGTGCCAGCAGCTCCTACAGGGGGCCCTCCTATGGCTACACCTTC. Amino acids: CASSSYRGPSYGYTF. The rearrangement joins TRBV7-9 to TRBJ1-2; TRBD1 agrees at 9 bases. CDR3 length: 15 residues. Losses at the gene ends were 4 bases for V and 4 bases for J; bases not matched to a gene: 7. The germline CDR1 and CDR2 sequences are SEHNR and FQNEAQ (reference sequence).

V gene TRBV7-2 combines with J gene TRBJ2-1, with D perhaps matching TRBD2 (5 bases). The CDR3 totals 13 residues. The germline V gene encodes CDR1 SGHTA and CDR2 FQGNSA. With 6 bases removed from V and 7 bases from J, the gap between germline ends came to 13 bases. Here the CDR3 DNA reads TGTGCCAGCAGGGGAGTCCGTAGGAATGAGCAGTTCTTC. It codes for CASRGVRRNEQFF.

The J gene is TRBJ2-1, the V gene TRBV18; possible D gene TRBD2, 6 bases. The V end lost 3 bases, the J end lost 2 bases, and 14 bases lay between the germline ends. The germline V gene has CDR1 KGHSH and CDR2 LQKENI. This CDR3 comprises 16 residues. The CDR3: CASSPDSGLTYNEQFF. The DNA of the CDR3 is TGTGCCAGCTCACCGGATAGCGGTCTTACCTACAATGAGCAGTTCTTC.

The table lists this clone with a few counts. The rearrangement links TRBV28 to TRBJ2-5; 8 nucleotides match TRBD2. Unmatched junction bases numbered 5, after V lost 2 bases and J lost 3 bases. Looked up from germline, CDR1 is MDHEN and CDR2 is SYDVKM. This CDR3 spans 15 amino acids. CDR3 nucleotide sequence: TGTGCCAGCAGTTTAGCGGGGGGACTGAAAGAGACCCAGTACTTC. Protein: CASSLAGGLKETQYF.

CDR3 sequence reads: CASSPTRGGNIQYF. The CDR3 coding sequence is TGTGCCAGCAGCCCCACCCGGGGAGGAAACATTCAGTACTTC. The rearrangement joins TRBV7-2 to TRBJ2-4; tentative D call: TRBD2 (6 bases). The CDR3 is made up of 14 amino acids. Looked up from germline, CDR1 is SGHTA and CDR2 is FQGNSA. The V end lost 5 bases, the J end lost 6 bases, and 14 bases lay between the germline ends.

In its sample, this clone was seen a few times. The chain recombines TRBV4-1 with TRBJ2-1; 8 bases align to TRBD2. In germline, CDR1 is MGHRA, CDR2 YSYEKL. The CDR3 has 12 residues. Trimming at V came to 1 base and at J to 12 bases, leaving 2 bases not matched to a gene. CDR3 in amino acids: CASSQVAGRQFF. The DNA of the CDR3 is TGCGCCAGCAGCCAAGTAGCGGGGCGGCAGTTCTTC.

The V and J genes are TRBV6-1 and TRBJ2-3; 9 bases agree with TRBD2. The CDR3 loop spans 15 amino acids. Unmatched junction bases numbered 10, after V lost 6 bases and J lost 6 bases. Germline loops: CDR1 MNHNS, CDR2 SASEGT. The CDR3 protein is CASRAGGRFVDTQYF. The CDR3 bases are TGTGCCAGCAGGGCGGGGGGGCGGTTTGTTGATACGCAGTATTTT.

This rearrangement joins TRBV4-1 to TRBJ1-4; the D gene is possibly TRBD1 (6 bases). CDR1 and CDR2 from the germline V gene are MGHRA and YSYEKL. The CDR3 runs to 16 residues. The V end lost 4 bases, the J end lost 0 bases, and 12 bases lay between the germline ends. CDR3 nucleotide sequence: TGCGCCAGCAGCCCGCTTAGGACAGCAACTAATGAAAAACTGTTTTTT. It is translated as CASSPLRTATNEKLFF.

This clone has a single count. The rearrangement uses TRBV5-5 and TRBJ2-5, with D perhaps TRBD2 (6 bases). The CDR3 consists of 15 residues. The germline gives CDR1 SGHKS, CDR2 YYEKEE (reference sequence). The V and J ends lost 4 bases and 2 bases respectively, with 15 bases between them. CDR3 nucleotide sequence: TGTGCCAGCAGCGCCTCCTTGGGGACTCAAGAGACCCAGTACTTC. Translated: CASSASLGTQETQYF.

For the CDR3, the DNA is TGTGCCAGCCACTCGACAGCCCTGAACACTGAAGCTTTCTTT. Protein: CASHSTALNTEAFF. The J gene is TRBJ1-1, the V gene TRBV18; D is perhaps TRBD1 (5 bases). The CDR3 covers 14 residues. Germline-derived CDR1 and CDR2 are KGHSH and LQKENI. Trimming took 8 bases from V and 0 from J, leaving 13 bases between them. The whole variable domain, filled in from reference TRBV18 and TRBJ1-1, reads NAGVMQNPRHLVRRRGQEARLRCSPMKGHSHVYWYRQLPEEGLKFMVYLQKENIIDESGMPKERFSAEFPKEGPSILRIQQVVRGDSAAYFCASHSTALNTEAFFGQGTRLTVV.

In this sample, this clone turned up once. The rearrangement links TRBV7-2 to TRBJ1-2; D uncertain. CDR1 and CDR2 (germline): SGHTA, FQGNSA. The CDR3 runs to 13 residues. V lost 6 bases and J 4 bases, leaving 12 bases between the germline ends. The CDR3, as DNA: TGTGCCAGCAGTCCTGAGAGGTTCTATGGCTACACCTTC. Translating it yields CASSPERFYGYTF.

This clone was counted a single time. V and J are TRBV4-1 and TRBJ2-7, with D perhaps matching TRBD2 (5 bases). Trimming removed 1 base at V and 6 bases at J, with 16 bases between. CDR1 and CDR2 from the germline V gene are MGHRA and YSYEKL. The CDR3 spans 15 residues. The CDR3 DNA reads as TGCGCCAGCAGCCAAGCAGGAGGCAGGCTCTCCGAGCAGTACTTC. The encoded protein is CASSQAGGRLSEQYF.

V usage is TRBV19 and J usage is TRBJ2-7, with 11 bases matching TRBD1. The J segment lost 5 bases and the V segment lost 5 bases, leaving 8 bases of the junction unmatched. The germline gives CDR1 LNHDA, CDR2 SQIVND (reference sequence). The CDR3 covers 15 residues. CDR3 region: CASSSKDRGPDEQYF. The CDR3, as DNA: TGTGCCAGTAGTTCCAAGGACAGGGGGCCGGACGAGCAGTACTTC.

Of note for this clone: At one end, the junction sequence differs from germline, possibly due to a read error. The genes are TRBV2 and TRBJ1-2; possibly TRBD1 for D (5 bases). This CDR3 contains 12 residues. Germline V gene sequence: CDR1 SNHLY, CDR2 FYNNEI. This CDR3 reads CPPAPGNYGYTF. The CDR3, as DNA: TGCCCTCCAGCCCCAGGGAACTATGGCTACACCTTC.

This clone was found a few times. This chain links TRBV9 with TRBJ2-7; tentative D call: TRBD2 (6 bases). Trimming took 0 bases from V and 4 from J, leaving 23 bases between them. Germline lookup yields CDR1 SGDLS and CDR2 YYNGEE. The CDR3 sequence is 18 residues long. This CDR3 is CASSVEPAWGLVGYEQYF. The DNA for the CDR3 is TGTGCCAGCAGCGTAGAACCGGCTTGGGGACTTGTCGGGTACGAGCAGTACTTC.

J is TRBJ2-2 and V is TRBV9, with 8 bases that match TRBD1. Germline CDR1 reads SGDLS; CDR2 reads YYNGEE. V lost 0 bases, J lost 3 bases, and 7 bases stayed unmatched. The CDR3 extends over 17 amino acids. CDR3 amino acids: CASSVGSGGGYTGELFF. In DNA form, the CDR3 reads TGTGCCAGCAGCGTAGGATCAGGGGGCGGGTACACCGGGGAGCTGTTTTTT.

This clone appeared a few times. As DNA, the CDR3 is TGTGCCAGTTGCCCGACAGGGGCCAACCCTAGCACAGATACGCAGTATTTT. Its protein product is CASCPTGANPSTDTQYF. The V and J genes are TRBV19 and TRBJ2-3; 8 bases map to TRBD1. V trimming: 8 bases; J trimming: 0 bases; junction bases outside the gene matches: 13. The CDR3 sequence is 17 residues long. Per the germline V gene, CDR1 is LNHDA and CDR2 is SQIVND (reference sequence).

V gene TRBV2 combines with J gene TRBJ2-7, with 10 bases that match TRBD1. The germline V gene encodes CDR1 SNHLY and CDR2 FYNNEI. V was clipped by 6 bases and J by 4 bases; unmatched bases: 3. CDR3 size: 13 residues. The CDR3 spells CASRGTGEYEQYV. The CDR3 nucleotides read TGTGCCAGCAGAGGGACAGGGGAATACGAGCAGTACGTC.

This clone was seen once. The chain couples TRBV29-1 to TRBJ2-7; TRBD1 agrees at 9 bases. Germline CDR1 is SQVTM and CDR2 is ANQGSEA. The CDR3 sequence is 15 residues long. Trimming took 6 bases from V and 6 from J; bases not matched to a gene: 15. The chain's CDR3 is CSVKRVTGGASEQYF. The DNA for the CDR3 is TGCAGCGTCAAAAGGGTGACAGGGGGGGCTTCCGAGCAGTACTTC.

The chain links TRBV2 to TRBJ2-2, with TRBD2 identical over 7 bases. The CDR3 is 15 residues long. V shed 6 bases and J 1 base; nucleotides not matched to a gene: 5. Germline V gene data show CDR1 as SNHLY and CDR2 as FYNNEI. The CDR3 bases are TGTGCCAGCAGCGTGTCGGGGGGGAACACCGGGGAGCTGTTTTTT. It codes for CASSVSGGNTGELFF.

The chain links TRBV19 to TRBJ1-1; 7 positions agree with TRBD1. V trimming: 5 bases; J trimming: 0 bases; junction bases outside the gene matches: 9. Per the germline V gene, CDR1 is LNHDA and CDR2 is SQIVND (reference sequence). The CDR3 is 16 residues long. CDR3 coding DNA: TGTGCCAGTAGTCTCCGGACAGGCTTGATGAACACTGAAGCTTTCTTT. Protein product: CASSLRTGLMNTEAFF.

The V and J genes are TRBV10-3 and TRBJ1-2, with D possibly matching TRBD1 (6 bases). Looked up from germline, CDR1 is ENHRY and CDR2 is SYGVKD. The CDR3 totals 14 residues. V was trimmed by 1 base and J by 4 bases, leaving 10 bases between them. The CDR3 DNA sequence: TGTGCCATCAGTGAGTTACAGGGATCCTATGGCTACACCTTC. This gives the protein CAISELQGSYGYTF.

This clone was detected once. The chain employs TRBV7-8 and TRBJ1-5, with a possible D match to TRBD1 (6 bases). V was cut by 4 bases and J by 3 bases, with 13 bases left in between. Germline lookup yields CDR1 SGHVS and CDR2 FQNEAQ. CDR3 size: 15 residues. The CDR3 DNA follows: TGTGCCAGCAGCTCCCAGGGGCTGATCAATCAGCCCCAGCATTTT. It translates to CASSSQGLINQPQHF.

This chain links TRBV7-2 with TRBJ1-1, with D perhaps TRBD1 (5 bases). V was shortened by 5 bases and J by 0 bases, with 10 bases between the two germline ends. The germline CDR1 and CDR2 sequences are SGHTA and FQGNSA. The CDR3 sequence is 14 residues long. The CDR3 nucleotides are TGTGCCAGCAGCATGACAGCTATGAACACTGAAGCTTTCTTT. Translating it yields CASSMTAMNTEAFF.

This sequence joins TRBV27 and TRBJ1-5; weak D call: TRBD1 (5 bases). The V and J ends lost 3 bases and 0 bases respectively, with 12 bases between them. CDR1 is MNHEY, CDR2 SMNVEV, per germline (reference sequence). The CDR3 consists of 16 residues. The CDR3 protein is CASSFQGGDSNQPQHF. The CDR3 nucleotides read TGTGCCAGCAGTTTTCAGGGTGGAGATAGCAATCAGCCCCAGCATTTT.

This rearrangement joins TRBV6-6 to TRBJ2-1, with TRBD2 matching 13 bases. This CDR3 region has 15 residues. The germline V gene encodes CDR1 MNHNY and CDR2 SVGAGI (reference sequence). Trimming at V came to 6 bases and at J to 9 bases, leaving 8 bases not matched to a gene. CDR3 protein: CASRETSGGRSEQFF. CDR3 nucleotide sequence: TGTGCCAGCAGGGAGACTAGCGGGGGGCGGAGTGAGCAGTTCTTC.